The clone carrying this T cell receptor (beta chain) was recorded only once. The antigen remains unidentified. Unmatched junction bases numbered 7, after V lost 6 bases and J lost 4 bases. Per germline, CDR1 LNHDA and CDR2 SQIVND (reference sequence). The CDR3 is made up of 15 amino acids. This sample was taken from a study of T cell responses to AZD1222 COVID-19 vaccine. Looking at the study overall: Second doses were pooled across both intervals (about 4 or about 12 weeks).

Study-wide results and caveats: The donor group comprised mostly white British people and more females; the analysis possibly underestimated clonal diversity. Spike was spanned by vaccine-associated CD4 TCRs, with dominance at 160-218 and 743-854. No repertoire was sampled before or during the peak T cell response, only after it.

TCRdb's copy holds only in-frame clones and misses some; the assay was immunoSEQ multiplex PCR. The sample yields 90,000 to 150,000 clones, 70% to 90% seen once. The J gene is TRBJ2-2, the V gene TRBV19; the match to TRBD2 covers 8 bases. The sequence came from an adult in good health. Source: peripheral blood, taken on day 0 of AZD1222 vaccination. The CDR3 is CASRTGGPGTGELFF. The CDR3 DNA is TGTGCCAGTAGAACGGGGGGGCCAGGCACCGGGGAGCTGTTTTTT. The full variable domain, its missing parts supplied by reference TRBV19 and TRBJ2-2, is DGGITQSPKYLFRKEGQNVTLSCEQNLNHDAMYWYRQDPGQGLRLIYYSQIVNDFQKGDIAEGYSVSREKKESFPLTVTSAQKNPTAFYLCASRTGGPGTGELFFGEGSRLTVL.